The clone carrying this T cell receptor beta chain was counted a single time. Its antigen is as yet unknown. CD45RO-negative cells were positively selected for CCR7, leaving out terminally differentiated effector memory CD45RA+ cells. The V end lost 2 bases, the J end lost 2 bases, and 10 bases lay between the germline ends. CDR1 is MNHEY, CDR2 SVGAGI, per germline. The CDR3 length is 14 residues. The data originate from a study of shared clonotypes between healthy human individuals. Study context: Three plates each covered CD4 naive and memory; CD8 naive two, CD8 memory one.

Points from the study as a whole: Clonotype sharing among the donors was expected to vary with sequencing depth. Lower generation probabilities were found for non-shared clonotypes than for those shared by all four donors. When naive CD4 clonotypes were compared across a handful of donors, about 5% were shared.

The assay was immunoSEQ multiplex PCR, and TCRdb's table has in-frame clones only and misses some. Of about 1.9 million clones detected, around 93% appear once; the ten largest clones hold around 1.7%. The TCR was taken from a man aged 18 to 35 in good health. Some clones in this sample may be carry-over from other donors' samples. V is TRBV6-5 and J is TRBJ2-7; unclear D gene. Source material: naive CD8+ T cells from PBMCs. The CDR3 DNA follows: TGTGCCAGCAGTTACGTGGAGTTGACCTACGAGCAGTACTTC. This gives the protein CASSYVELTYEQYF.